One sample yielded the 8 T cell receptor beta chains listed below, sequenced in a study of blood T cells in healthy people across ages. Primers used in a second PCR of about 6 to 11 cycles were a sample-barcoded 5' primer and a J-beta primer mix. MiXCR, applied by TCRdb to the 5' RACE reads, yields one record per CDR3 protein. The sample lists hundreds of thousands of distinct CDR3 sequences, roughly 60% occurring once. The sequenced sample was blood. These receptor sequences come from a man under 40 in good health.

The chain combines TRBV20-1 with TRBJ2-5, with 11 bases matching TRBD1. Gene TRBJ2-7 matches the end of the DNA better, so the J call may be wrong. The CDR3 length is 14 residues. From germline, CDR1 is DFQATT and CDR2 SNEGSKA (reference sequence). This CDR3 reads CSAYPGQGVHEQYF. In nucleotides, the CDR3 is TGCAGTGCATACCCGGGACAGGGGGTCCACGAGCAGTACTTC.

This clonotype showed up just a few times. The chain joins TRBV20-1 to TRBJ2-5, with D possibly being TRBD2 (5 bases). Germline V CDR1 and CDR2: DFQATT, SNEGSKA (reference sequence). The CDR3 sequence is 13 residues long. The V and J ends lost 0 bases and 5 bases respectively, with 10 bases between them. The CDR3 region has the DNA TGCAGTGCTAGAGAACGAGGGTCCGAGACCCAGTACTTC. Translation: CSARERGSETQYF.

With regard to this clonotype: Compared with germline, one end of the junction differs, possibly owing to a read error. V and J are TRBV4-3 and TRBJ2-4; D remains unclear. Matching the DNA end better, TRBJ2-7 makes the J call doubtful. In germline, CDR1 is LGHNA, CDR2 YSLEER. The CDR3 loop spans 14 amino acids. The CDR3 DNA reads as TGCGCTAGCAGCCAAGCTTTAACCGCGGACGAGCAGTACTTC. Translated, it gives CASSQALTADEQYF.

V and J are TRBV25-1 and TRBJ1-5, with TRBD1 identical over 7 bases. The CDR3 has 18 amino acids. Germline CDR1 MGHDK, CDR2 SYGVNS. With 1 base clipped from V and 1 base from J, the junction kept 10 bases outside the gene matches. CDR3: CASSESELGGGSNQPQHF. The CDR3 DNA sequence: TGTGCCAGCAGTGAATCCGAGCTAGGGGGCGGAAGCAATCAGCCCCAGCATTTT. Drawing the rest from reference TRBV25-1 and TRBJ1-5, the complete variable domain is EADIYQTPRYLVIGTGKKITLECSQTMGHDKMYWYQQDPGMELHLIHYSYGVNSTEKGDLSSESTVSRIRTEHFPLTLESARPSHTSQYLCASSESELGGGSNQPQHFGDGTRLSIL.

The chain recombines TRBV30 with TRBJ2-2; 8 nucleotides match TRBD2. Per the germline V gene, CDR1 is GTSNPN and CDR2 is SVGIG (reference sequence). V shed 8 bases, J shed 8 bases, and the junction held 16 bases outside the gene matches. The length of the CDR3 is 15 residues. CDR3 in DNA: TGTGCCGCCCTCAAGCGGGGGTATAATGTGGGGGAGCTGTTTTTT. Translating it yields CAALKRGYNVGELFF.

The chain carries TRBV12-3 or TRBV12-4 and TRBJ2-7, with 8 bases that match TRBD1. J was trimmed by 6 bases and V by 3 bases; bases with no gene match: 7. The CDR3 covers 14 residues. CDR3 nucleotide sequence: TGTGCCAGCAGTTTCGGCCAGGGGGCGTCCGAGCAGTACTTC. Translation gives CASSFGQGASEQYF.

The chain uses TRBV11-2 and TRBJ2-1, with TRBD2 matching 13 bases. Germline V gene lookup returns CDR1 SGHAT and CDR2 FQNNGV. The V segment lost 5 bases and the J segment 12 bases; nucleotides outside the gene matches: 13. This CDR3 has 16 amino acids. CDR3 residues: CASSHTSGGAEVRQFF. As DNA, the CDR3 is TGTGCCAGCAGCCACACTAGCGGGGGGGCCGAAGTGCGGCAGTTCTTC.

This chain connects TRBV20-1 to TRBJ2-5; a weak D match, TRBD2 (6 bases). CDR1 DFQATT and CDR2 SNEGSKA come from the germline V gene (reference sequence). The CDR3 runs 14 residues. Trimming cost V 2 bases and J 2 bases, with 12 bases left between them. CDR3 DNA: TGCAGTGCTAGAAGGGACTCGGGACAAGAGACCCAGTACTTC. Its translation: CSARRDSGQETQYF.